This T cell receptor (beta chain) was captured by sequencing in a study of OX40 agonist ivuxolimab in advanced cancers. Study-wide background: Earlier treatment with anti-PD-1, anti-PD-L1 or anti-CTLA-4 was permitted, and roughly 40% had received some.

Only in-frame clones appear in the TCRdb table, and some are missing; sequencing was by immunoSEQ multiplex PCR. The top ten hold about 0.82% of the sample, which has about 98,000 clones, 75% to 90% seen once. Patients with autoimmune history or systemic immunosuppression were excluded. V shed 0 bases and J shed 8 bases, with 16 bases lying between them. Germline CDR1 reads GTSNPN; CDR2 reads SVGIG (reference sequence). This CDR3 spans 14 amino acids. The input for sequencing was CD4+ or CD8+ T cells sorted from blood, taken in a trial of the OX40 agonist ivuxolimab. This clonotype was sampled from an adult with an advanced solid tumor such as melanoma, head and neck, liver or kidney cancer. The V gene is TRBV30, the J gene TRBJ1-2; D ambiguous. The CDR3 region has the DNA TGTGCCTGGAGTGTATACCGAACTCGGCCCGGCTACACCTTC. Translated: CAWSVYRTRPGYTF.